The TCR beta chain under discussion was sequenced for a study of shared clonotypes between healthy human individuals. This CDR3 is 13 amino acids long. Germline loops: CDR1 SNHLY, CDR2 FYNNEI. Trimming cost V 6 bases and J 4 bases, with 12 bases left between them. General observations from the study: Blood alone was sampled, and tissue repertoires likely differ. Shared clonotypes across all four donors exceeded non-shared ones in generation probability. Between a handful of donors, naive CD4 clonotypes were shared at a level of about 5.3%.

Donors, healthy HIV-negative adults, lacked recent acute infections or vaccinations. Turning to this clone: Antigen unknown.

The protocol was immunoSEQ multiplex PCR, while the TCRdb copy is restricted to in-frame clones and leaves out a portion. The sample shows over a million clones, roughly 96% of them seen only once. The chain links TRBV2 to TRBJ1-2; D is undetermined. This sequence was found in a young man in good health. The sequencing sample was made of naive CD4+ T cells sorted from blood. Regarding subset: CD45RA+ positively selected. CDR3 sequence: CASSQKGTYGYTF. The CDR3 bases are TGTGCCAGCAGCCAAAAGGGCACCTATGGCTACACCTTC.